This T cell receptor beta chain was obtained from a study of blood T cell repertoires in COVID-19. In regard to this clone: One end of the junction fails to match germline, which may point to a read error.

This CDR3 has 11 residues. Clones were sequenced by immunoSEQ multiplex PCR, and TCRdb holds only the in-frame ones, with some missing. The data show about 87,000 clones, less than 95% seen once. Sequenced material: peripheral blood. V gene TRBV12-3 or TRBV12-4 combines with J gene TRBJ1-1; D gene unclear. This receptor was obtained from a man aged 18 to 29 with COVID-19, enrolled during active disease. CDR3 nucleotide sequence: TGTGCCAGCAGTCTTAACAGTGAAGCTTTCTTT. As protein: CASSLNSEAFF.